A single sample is the source of the 17 T cell receptor beta chains below, sequenced in a study of cytomegalovirus exposure and HLA in healthy donors. PCR employed 60 Vbeta and 13 Jbeta primers. Assay used: immunoSEQ multiplex PCR; TCRdb lists only in-frame clones, some missing. The sample includes 140,000 to 150,000 clones, around 79% of them seen just once. Sample: PBMCs. These receptors were obtained from a man aged 40-49 years in good health and CMV-seropositive.

To note about this clone: The junction does not match germline at one end; this may be a read error. The J gene is TRBJ1-5, the V gene TRBV7-9; D might be TRBD1 (5 bases). The CDR3 sequence is 14 residues long. From germline, CDR1 is SEHNR and CDR2 FQNEAQ (reference sequence). CDR3 DNA sequence: TGTTCCAGCAGCTTAGATCCTCAGGGTCAGCCCCAGCATTTT. It encodes CSSSLDPQGQPQHF.

This clone came up once. The chain employs TRBV7-2 and TRBJ2-7; 8 positions agree with TRBD2. V shed 4 bases, J shed 4 bases, and the junction held 12 bases outside the gene matches. CDR3 length: 16 residues. Germline values: CDR1 SGHTA, CDR2 FQGNSA. The CDR3 loop is CASSSDSGTRTYEQYF. The CDR3 DNA reads as TGTGCCAGCAGCTCCGACTCCGGGACTAGGACTTACGAGCAGTACTTC.

The chain couples TRBV5-6 to TRBJ1-2; the D is unclear. The CDR3 is 17 amino acids. The V gene lost 0 bases and the J gene lost 1 base, with 16 bases spanning the gap. Germline loops: CDR1 SGHDT, CDR2 YYEEEE. The CDR3 DNA is TGTGCCAGCAGCTTGGCAGTTATTACAGAGTTTAACTATGGCTACACCTTC. It is translated as CASSLAVITEFNYGYTF.

This chain links TRBV10-1 with TRBJ2-1; 9 bases fit TRBD2. V shed 0 bases and J 5 bases; nucleotides not matched to a gene: 5. This CDR3 contains 16 residues. From germline, CDR1 is WNHNN and CDR2 SYGVQD (reference sequence). The DNA of the CDR3 is TGCGCCAGCAGTGAGTCGTGGACTAGCGATAACAATGAGCAGTTCTTC. It encodes CASSESWTSDNNEQFF.

This clone came up a few times. The chain recombines TRBV5-6 with TRBJ1-2; no clear D. CDR3 length: 16 residues. CDR1 SGHDT and CDR2 YYEEEE come from the germline V gene. Trimming removed 0 bases at V and 5 bases at J, with 17 bases between. In DNA, the CDR3 is TGTGCCAGCAGCTTGGTGGATGGGAGAGGGAGGTATGGCTACACCTTC. Translation: CASSLVDGRGRYGYTF.

The chain links TRBV9 to TRBJ2-1, with D perhaps TRBD2 (5 bases). Trimming removed 4 bases from V and 4 bases from J, with 18 bases in between. CDR3 length: 16 amino acids. Per germline, CDR1 SGDLS and CDR2 YYNGEE. CDR3 region: CASSPTPGVIYNEQFF. CDR3 bases: TGTGCCAGCAGCCCTACCCCCGGGGTGATTTACAATGAGCAGTTCTTC.

The gene calls are TRBV6-6 and TRBJ2-7; 10 nucleotides align to TRBD1. The V gene end was trimmed by 8 bases and the J gene end by 7 bases; junction bases not matched to a gene: 8. Germline V gene sequence: CDR1 MNHNY, CDR2 SVGAGI (reference sequence). CDR3 length: 13 residues. The CDR3 DNA reads as TGTGCCAGCGGGAGACAGGGGGCGGGGGAGCAGTACTTC. Its translation: CASGRQGAGEQYF.

V usage is TRBV6-1 and J usage is TRBJ1-2; 8 bases are shared with TRBD1. CDR1 is MNHNS and CDR2 is SASEGT in the germline V gene. V was pared by 5 bases and J by 4 bases, with 9 bases of the junction left unmatched. CDR3 length: 15 residues. The CDR3 DNA is TGTGCCAGCAGTACAGCACAGGGGGGTAGCTATGGCTACACCTTC. Protein sequence: CASSTAQGGSYGYTF.

The chain employs TRBV6-6 and TRBJ2-7; 8 bases match TRBD1. This CDR3 comprises 15 residues. Germline V gene sequence: CDR1 MNHNY, CDR2 SVGAGI (reference sequence). The V segment lost 2 bases and the J segment 3 bases; nucleotides outside the gene matches: 6. The DNA for the CDR3 is TGTGCCAGCAGTTACCATAGGACAGGGAACTACGAGCAGTACTTC. The encoded protein is CASSYHRTGNYEQYF.

V gene TRBV2 combines with J gene TRBJ2-3; 11 bases match TRBD1. J gave up 6 bases and V 7 bases, and 6 bases lay outside the gene matches. CDR3 length: 14 amino acids. CDR1 is SNHLY and CDR2 is FYNNEI in the germline V gene. CDR3 residues: CASKGQGAWDTQYF. CDR3 coding DNA: TGTGCCAGCAAAGGACAGGGGGCATGGGATACGCAGTATTTT.

This chain connects TRBV7-9 to TRBJ1-1; D is unresolved. With 5 bases removed from V and 11 bases from J, the gap between germline ends came to 15 bases. CDR3 length equals 12 residues. Per the germline V gene, CDR1 is SEHNR and CDR2 is FQNEAQ (reference sequence). The CDR3: CASSRPARPAFF. The CDR3 DNA is TGTGCCAGCAGCCGACCGGCCAGGCCGGCTTTCTTT.

The chain recombines TRBV10-1 with TRBJ2-7; 10 bases are a match to TRBD2. V gave up 2 bases and J gave up 3 bases; unmatched junction bases: 7. The CDR3 is 16 amino acids. Germline CDR1 WNHNN, CDR2 SYGVQD (reference sequence). In nucleotides, the CDR3 is TGCGCCAGCAGTGAGGTCAAGACTAGCGGGTTCTACGAGCAGTACTTC. Amino acid sequence: CASSEVKTSGFYEQYF.

The chain employs TRBV9 and TRBJ2-5; 7 bases match TRBD2. Trimming at V came to 3 bases and at J to 5 bases, leaving 4 bases not matched to a gene. The CDR3 is made up of 13 amino acids. The V gene's germline CDR1 is SGDLS and CDR2 YYNGEE. The CDR3 spells CASSERLAETQYF. The CDR3 DNA reads TGTGCCAGCAGCGAAAGACTAGCTGAGACCCAGTACTTC.

The rearrangement joins TRBV11-2 to TRBJ2-7, with 8 bases that match TRBD1. CDR3 length equals 14 residues. Germline CDR1 reads SGHAT; CDR2 reads FQNNGV. V trimming: 5 bases; J trimming: 3 bases; junction bases outside the gene matches: 6. The CDR3 loop reads CASSPSTGGYEQYF. The CDR3 DNA reads as TGTGCCAGCAGCCCCTCTACAGGGGGCTACGAGCAGTACTTC.

This chain joins TRBV5-1 and TRBJ2-5; 10 nucleotides align to TRBD2. The CDR3 is 16 residues long. Germline V gives CDR1 SGHRS, CDR2 YFSETQ. With 0 bases clipped from V and 2 bases from J, the junction kept 4 bases outside the gene matches. CDR3 bases: TGCGCCAGCAGCTTGGTGTTAGCGGGAGGACAAGAGACCCAGTACTTC. This sequence encodes CASSLVLAGGQETQYF.

The V gene is TRBV29-1, the J gene TRBJ2-3; 13 positions agree with TRBD2. Germline loops: CDR1 SQVTM, CDR2 ANQGSEA. This CDR3 has 15 amino acids. The V segment lost 7 bases and the J segment 4 bases; nucleotides outside the gene matches: 8. The CDR3 DNA is TGCAGCGGTGGGACTAGCGGGAAGGGGCCAGATACGCAGTATTTT. This sequence encodes CSGGTSGKGPDTQYF.

The genes are TRBV6-4 and TRBJ2-3; 7 nucleotides align to TRBD2. The CDR3 sequence is 17 residues long. Germline V gene lookup returns CDR1 MRHNA and CDR2 SNTAGT. Trimming at V came to 3 bases and at J to 0 bases, leaving 9 bases not matched to a gene. The CDR3 reads CASSEFPSGGSTDTQYF. The CDR3 region has the DNA TGTGCCAGCAGTGAGTTCCCTAGCGGAGGTAGCACAGATACGCAGTATTTT.